This T cell receptor beta chain was sequenced in a study of molecular identifiers for immune sequencing clone quantification. Whole-study context: In replicates, RNA from around 18,000 or 91,000 naive CD8 cells was divided five ways and four parts were sequenced.

Previously published methods and listed TCR primers were used for the bulk TCR libraries. TCRdb reanalysed the PCR reads using MiXCR and keeps one entry per CDR3 protein. The top ten hold roughly 10% of the sample, which has over 100,000 distinct CDR3 sequences, 30% to 35% seen once. Naive CD8 libraries used 20,000 to 1,000,000 sorted cells and 10%, 30% or 50% RNA. The V gene's germline CDR1 is SGHTA and CDR2 FQGNSA. The CDR3 runs 15 residues. With respect to this clonotype: One end of the junction does not line up with germline, which may come from a read error.

The sample taken for sequencing was naive CD8+ T cells from blood, with Jurkat cell RNA spiked in. Subset in this sample: FACS-sorted CD8+CD4-CCR7+CD45RA+ naive T cells. The chain links TRBV7-2 to TRBJ2-5; 10 bases are a match to TRBD1. The clonotype comes from a human donor in good health. Some libraries in this study had Jurkat cell RNA spiked in. CDR3 nucleotides: TGTGCCTGCAGCGAAGACAGGGGGCGCGGAGAGCCCCAGTACTTC. Translation: CACSEDRGRGEPQYF.